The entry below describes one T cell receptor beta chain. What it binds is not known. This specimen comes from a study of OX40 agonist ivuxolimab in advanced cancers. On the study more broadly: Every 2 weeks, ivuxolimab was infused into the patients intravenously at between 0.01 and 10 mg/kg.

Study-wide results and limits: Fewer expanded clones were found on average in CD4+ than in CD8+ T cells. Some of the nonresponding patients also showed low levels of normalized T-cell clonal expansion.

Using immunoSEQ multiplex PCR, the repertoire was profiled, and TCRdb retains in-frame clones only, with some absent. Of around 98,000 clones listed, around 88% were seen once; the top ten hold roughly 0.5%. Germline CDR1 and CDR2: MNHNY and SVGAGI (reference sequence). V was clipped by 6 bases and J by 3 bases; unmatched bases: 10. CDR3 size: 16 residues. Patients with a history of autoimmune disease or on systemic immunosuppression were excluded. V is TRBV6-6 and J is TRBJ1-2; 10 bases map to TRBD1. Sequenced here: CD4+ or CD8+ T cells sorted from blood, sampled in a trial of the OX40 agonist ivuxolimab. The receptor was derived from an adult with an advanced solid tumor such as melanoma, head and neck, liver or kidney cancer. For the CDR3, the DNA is TGTGCCAGCAGACGGGGGACAGGGGAAGGAGACTATGGCTACACCTTC. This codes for CASRRGTGEGDYGYTF.